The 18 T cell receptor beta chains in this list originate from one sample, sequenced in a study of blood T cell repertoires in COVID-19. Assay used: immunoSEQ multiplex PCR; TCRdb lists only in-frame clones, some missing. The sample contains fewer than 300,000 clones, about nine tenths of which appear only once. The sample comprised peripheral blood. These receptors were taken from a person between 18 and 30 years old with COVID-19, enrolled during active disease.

CDR3 loop: CASTEQVTYNEQFF. The CDR3, as DNA: TGTGCCAGTACCGAACAGGTCACCTACAATGAGCAGTTCTTC. This rearrangement joins TRBV28 to TRBJ2-1; tentatively, D is TRBD1 (5 bases). Germline CDR1 MDHEN, CDR2 SYDVKM. The CDR3 runs to 14 residues. V lost 9 bases and J 2 bases, leaving 14 bases between the germline ends. Drawing the rest from reference TRBV28 and TRBJ2-1, the complete variable domain is DVKVTQSSRYLVKRTGEKVFLECVQDMDHENMFWYRQDPGLGLRLIYFSYDVKMKEKGDIPEGYSVSREKKERFSLILESASTNQTSMYLCASTEQVTYNEQFFGPGTRLTVL.

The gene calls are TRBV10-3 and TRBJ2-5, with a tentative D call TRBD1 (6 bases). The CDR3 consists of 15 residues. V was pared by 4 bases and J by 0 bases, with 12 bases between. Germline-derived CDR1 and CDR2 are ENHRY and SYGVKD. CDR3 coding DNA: TGTGCCATCAGTGCGACCAGGACAGACCAAGAGACCCAGTACTTC. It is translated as CAISATRTDQETQYF.

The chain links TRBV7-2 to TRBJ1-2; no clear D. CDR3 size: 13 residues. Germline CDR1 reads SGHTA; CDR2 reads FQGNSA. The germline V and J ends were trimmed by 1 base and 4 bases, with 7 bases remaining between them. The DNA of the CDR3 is TGTGCCAGCAGCTTAGTAGCGGCCTATGGCTACACCTTC. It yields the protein CASSLVAAYGYTF.

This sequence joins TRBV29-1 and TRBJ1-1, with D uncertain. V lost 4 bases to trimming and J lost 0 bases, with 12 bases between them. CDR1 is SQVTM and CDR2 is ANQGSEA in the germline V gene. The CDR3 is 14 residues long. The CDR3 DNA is TGCAGCGTTGCCATAGGAGGCTTGAACACTGAAGCTTTCTTT. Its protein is CSVAIGGLNTEAFF. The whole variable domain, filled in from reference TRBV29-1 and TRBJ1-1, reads SAVISQKPSRDICQRGTSLTIQCQVDSQVTMMFWYRQQPGQSLTLIATANQGSEATYESGFVIDKFPISRPNLTFSTLTVSNMSPEDSSIYLCSVAIGGLNTEAFFGQGTRLTVV.

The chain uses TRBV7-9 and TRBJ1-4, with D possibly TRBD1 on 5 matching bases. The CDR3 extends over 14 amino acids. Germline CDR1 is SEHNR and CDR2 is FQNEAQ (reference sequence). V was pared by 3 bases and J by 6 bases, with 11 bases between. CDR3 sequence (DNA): TGTGCCAGCAGCTTCCGGGACTCTGATGAAAAACTGTTTTTT. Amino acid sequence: CASSFRDSDEKLFF.

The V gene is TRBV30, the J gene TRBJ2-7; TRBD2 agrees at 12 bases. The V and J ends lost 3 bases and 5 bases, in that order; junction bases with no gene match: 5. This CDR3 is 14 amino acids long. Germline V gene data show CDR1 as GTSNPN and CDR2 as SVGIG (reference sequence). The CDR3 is CAWRSWTSGNEQYF. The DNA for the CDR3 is TGTGCCTGGAGAAGTTGGACTAGCGGGAACGAGCAGTACTTC.

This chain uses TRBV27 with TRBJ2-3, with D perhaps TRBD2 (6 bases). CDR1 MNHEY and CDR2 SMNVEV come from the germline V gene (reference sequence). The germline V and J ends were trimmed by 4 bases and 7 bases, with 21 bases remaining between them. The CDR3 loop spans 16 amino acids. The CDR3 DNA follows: TGTGCCAGCAGTTCCTCGAAGACTAGACCCTCAAATACGCAGTATTTT. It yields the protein CASSSSKTRPSNTQYF.

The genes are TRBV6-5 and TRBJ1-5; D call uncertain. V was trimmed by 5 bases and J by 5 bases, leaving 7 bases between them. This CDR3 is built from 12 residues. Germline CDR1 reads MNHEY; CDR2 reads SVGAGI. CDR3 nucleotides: TGTGCCAGCAGTCCCCCCGATCAGCCCCAGCATTTT. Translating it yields CASSPPDQPQHF.

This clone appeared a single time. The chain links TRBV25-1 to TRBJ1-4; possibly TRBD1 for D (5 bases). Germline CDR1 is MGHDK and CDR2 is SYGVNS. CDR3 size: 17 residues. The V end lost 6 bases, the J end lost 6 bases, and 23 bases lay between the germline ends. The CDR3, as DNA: TGTGCCAGCAGGGAAGCGCAGGGTGCACAGCCGTATGAAAAACTGTTTTTT. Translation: CASREAQGAQPYEKLFF.

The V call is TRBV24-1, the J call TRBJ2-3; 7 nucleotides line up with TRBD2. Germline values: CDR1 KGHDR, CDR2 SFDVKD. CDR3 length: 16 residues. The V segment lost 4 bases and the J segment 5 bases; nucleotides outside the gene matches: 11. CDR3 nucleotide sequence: TGTGCCACCAGTGACCCACTAGCGCCGAGGGGAGATACGCAGTATTTT. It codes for CATSDPLAPRGDTQYF.

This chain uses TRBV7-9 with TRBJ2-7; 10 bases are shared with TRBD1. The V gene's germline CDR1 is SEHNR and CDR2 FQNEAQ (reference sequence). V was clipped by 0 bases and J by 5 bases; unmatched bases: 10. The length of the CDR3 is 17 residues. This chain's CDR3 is CASSLAMGDRGIHEQYF. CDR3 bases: TGTGCCAGCAGCTTAGCGATGGGGGACAGGGGTATCCACGAGCAGTACTTC.

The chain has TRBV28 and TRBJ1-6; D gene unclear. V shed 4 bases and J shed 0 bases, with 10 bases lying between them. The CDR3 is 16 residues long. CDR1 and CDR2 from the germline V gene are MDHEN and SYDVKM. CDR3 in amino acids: CASSYNRDSYNSPLHF. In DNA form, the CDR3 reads TGTGCCAGCAGTTATAACCGGGACTCCTATAATTCACCCCTCCACTTT.

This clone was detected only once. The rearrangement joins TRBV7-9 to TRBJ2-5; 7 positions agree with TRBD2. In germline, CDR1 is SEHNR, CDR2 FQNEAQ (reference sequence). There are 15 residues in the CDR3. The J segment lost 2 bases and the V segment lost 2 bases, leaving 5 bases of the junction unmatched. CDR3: CASSLLTSAQETQYF. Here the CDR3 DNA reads TGTGCCAGCAGCTTACTTACTAGCGCTCAAGAGACCCAGTACTTC.

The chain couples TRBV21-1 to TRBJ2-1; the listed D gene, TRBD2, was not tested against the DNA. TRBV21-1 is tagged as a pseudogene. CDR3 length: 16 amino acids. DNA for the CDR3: TGTGCCAGCCCCAGCCCCCCTAGCGGGAGGTTCGATGAGCAGTTCTTC. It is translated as CASPSPPSGRFDEQFF.

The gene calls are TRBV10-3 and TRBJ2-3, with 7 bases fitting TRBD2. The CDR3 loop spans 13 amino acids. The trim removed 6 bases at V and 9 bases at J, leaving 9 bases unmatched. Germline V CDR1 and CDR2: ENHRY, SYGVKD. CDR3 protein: CAIRDGTIATQYF. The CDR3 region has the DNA TGTGCCATCAGGGACGGGACTATTGCAACGCAGTATTTT.

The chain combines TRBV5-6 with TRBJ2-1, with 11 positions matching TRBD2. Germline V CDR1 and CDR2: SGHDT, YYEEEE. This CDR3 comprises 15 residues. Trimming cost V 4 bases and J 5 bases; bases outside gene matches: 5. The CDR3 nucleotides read TGTGCCAGCAGCCCTCCGGGACTAGCGGACAATGAGCAGTTCTTC. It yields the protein CASSPPGLADNEQFF.

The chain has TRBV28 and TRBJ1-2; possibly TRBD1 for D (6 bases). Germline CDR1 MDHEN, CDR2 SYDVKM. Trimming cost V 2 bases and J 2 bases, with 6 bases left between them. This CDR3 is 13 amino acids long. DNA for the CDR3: TGTGCCAGCAGTTTAGGACAGAACTATGGCTACACCTTC. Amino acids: CASSLGQNYGYTF.

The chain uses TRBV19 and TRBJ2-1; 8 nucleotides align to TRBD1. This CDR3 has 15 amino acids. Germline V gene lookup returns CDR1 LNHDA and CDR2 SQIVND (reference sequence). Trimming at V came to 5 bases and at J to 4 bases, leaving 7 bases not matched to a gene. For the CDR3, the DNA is TGTGCCAGTAGTCCAGGGACAGGAATATACAATGAGCAGTTCTTC. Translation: CASSPGTGIYNEQFF.